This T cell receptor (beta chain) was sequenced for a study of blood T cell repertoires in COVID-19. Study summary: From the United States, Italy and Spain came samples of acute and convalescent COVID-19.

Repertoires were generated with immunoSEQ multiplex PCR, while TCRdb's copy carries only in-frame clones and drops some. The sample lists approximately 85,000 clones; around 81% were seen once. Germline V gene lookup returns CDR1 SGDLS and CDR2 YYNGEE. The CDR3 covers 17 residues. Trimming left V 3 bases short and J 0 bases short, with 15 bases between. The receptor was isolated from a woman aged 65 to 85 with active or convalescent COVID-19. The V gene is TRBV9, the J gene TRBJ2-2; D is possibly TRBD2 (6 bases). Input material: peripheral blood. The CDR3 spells CASSATSGGTNTGELFF. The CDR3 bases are TGTGCCAGCAGCGCCACGAGTGGGGGGACGAACACCGGGGAGCTGTTTTTT.